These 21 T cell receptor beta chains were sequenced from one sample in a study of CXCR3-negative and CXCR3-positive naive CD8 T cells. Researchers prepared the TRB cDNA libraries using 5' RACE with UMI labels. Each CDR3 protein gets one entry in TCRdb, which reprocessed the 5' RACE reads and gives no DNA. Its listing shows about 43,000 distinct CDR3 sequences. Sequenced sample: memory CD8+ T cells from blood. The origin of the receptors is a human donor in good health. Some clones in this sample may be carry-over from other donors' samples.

CDR3 loop: CASSNGRGSYGYTF. The chain is built from TRBV5-1 and TRBJ1-2; without DNA, the TCRdb call of TRBD1 cannot be checked. Germline-derived CDR1 and CDR2 are SGHRS and YFSETQ. This CDR3 region has 14 residues.

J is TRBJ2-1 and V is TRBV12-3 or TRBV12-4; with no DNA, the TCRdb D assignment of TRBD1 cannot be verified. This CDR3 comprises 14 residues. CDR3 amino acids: CASSFRGNGNEQFF.

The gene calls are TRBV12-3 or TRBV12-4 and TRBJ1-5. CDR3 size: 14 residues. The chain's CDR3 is CASSTTGINQPQHF.

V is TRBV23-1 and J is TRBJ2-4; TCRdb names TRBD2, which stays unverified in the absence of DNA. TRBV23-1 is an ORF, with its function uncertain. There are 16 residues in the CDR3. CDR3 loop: CASSRSAEVPKNIQYF.

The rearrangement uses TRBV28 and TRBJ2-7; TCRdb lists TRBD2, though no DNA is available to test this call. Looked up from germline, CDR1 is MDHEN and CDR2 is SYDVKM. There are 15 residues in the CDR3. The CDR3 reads CASSEGLAVIYEQYF. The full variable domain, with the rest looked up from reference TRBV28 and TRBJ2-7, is DVKVTQSSRYLVKRTGEKVFLECVQDMDHENMFWYRQDPGLGLRLIYFSYDVKMKEKGDIPEGYSVSREKKERFSLILESASTNQTSMYLCASSEGLAVIYEQYFGPGTRLTVT.

CDR3: CAISESIRGSYNEQFF. V gene TRBV10-3 combines with J gene TRBJ2-1. Germline CDR1 is ENHRY and CDR2 is SYGVKD. The CDR3 runs 16 residues.

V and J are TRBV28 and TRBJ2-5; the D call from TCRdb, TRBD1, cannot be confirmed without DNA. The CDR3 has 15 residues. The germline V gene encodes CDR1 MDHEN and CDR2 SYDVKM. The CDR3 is CASSLWTGGEGTQYF.

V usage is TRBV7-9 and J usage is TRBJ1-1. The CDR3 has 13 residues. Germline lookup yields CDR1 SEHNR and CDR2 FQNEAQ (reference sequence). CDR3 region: CASSLVGTDEAFF.

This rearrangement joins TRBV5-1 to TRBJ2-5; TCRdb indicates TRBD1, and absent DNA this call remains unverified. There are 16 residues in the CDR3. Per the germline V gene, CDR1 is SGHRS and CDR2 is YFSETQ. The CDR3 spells CASSLLGRGGQETQYF.

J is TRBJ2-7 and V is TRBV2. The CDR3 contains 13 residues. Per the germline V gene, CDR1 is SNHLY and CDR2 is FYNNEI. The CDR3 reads CASSVFLGYEQYF.

The CDR3 reads CATSLGTSREQYF. The gene calls are TRBV15 and TRBJ2-7; TCRdb gives TRBD2 as the D gene, but with no DNA this cannot be confirmed. CDR3 size: 13 residues. Germline V gene lookup returns CDR1 LNHNV and CDR2 YYDKDF (reference sequence).

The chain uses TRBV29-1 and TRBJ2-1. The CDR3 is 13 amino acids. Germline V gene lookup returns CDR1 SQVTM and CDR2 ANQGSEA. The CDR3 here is CSAIRPTYNEQFF.

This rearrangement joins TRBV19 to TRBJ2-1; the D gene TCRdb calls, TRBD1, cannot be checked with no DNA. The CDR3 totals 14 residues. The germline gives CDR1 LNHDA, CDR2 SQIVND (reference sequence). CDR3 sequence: CASTPGVNYNEQFF.

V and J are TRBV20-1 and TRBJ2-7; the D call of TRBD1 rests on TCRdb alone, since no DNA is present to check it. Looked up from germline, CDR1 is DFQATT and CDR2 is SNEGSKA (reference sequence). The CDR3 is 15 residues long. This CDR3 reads CSAGNGTGGPYEQYF.

The CDR3 here is CASSSVRTGGLWTVETQYF. This chain links TRBV7-2 with TRBJ2-5; as DNA is missing, the TRBD1 call by TCRdb cannot be tested. The CDR3 is 19 amino acids. Germline V gene lookup returns CDR1 SGHTA and CDR2 FQGNSA.

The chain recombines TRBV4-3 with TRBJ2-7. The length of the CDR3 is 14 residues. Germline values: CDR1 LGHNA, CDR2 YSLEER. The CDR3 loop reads CASSQAQGALEQYF.

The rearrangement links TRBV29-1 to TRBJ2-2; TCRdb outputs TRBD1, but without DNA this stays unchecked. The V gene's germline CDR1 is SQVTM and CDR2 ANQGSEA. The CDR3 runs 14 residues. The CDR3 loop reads CSVVDRDNTGELFF.

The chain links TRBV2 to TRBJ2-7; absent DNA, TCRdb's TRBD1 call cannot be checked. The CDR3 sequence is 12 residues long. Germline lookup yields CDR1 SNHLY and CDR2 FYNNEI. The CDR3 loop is CGCRGRTYEQYF.

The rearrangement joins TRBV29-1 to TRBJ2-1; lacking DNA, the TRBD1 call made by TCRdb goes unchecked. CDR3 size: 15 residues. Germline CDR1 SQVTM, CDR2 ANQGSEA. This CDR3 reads CSVPPEVGSYNEQFF.

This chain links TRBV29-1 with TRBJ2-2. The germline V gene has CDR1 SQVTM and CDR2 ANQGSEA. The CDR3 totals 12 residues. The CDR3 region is CSVEPDTGELFF.

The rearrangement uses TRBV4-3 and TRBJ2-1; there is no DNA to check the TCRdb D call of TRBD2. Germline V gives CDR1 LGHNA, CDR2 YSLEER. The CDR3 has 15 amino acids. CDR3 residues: CASSHFRGSGDEQFF.